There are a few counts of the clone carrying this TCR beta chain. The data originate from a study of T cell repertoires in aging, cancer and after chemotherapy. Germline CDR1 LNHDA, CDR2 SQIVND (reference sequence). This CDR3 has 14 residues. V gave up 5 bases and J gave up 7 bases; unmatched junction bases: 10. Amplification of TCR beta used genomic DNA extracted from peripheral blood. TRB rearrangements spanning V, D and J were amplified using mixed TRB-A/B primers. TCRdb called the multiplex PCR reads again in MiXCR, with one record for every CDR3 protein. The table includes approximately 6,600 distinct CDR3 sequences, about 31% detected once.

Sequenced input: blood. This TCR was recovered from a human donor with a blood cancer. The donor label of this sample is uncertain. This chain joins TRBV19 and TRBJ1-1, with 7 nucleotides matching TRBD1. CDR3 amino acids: CASSLQQGNGEAFF. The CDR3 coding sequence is TGTGCCAGTAGTCTGCAACAGGGGAACGGTGAAGCTTTCTTT.